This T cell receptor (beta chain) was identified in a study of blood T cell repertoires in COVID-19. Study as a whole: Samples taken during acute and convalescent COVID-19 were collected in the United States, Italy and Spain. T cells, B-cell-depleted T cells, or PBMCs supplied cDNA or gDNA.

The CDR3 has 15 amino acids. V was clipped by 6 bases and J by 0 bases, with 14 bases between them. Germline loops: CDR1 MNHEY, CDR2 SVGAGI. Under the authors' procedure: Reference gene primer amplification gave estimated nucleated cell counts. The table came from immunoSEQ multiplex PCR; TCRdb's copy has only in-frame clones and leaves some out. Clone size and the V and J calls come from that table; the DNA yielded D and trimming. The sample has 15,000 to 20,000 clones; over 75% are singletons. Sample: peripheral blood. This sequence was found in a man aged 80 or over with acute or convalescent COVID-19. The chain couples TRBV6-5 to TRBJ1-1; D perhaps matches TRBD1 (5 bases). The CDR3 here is CASSPGGGMNTEAFF. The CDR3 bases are TGTGCCAGCAGCCCCGGGGGGGGAATGAACACTGAAGCTTTCTTT.